The 8 T cell receptor beta chains listed next were all sequenced from one sample in a study of cytomegalovirus exposure and HLA in healthy donors. The PCR employed 60 Vbeta primers together with 13 Jbeta primers. The method was immunoSEQ multiplex PCR; TCRdb's version includes in-frame clones alone and lacks a portion of them. This sample yields some 170,000 clones, of which about four fifths are seen a single time; about 12% belongs to the top ten. Sequenced sample: PBMCs. Receptors originate from a woman in her 50s in good health and CMV-seronegative.

The rearrangement links TRBV5-4 to TRBJ2-5; no firm D call. Per germline, CDR1 SGHNT and CDR2 YYREEE (reference sequence). This CDR3 contains 15 residues. The V end was cut by 2 bases, the J end by 3 bases, with 14 bases between. The CDR3 loop reads CASSFANDPKETQYF. The CDR3, as DNA: TGTGCCAGCAGCTTCGCCAACGATCCTAAAGAGACCCAGTACTTC.

This chain joins TRBV13 and TRBJ2-7, with D tentatively TRBD1 (6 bases). This CDR3 contains 15 residues. V was cut by 0 bases and J by 2 bases, with 11 bases left in between. The germline V gene encodes CDR1 PRHDT and CDR2 FYEKMQ (reference sequence). CDR3 sequence: CASSLGTNRAYEQYF. In DNA, the CDR3 is TGTGCCAGCAGCTTAGGCACTAACAGGGCCTACGAGCAGTACTTC.

This clone appeared once. V gene TRBV19 combines with J gene TRBJ1-2, with 10 nucleotides matching TRBD1. The CDR3 length is 15 residues. V lost 6 bases and J lost 4; bases outside the gene matches: 8. Per germline, CDR1 LNHDA and CDR2 SQIVND (reference sequence). CDR3 sequence reads: CASSAGTGVAYGYTF. The CDR3 DNA reads TGTGCCAGTAGCGCCGGGACAGGGGTGGCCTATGGCTACACCTTC.

V is TRBV11-2 and J is TRBJ2-5, with 12 bases fitting TRBD2. The CDR3 contains 16 residues. Unmatched junction bases numbered 4, after V lost 3 bases and J lost 2 bases. Per germline, CDR1 SGHAT and CDR2 FQNNGV. The CDR3 here is CASSLTSGGVQETQYF. In DNA, the CDR3 is TGTGCCAGCAGCTTGACTAGCGGGGGAGTACAAGAGACCCAGTACTTC.

V usage is TRBV27 and J usage is TRBJ2-1; D might be TRBD2 (6 bases). The germline V gene encodes CDR1 MNHEY and CDR2 SMNVEV (reference sequence). V was cut by 2 bases and J by 5 bases, with 19 bases left in between. CDR3 length: 17 amino acids. The DNA for the CDR3 is TGTGCCAGCAGTTTAGCTGCGGGGTCTCCCTATCACAATGAGCAGTTCTTC. Protein product: CASSLAAGSPYHNEQFF.

The genes are TRBV7-2 and TRBJ2-7; 9 nucleotides match TRBD1. The CDR3 consists of 14 residues. CDR1 is SGHTA, CDR2 FQGNSA, per germline. The V and J ends lost 4 bases and 5 bases, in that order; junction bases with no gene match: 6. Written as DNA, the CDR3 is TGTGCCAGCAGCTACCGGGACAGGGACGACGAGCAGTACTTC. It specifies CASSYRDRDDEQYF.

V usage is TRBV27 and J usage is TRBJ1-3; weak D call: TRBD1 (5 bases). V lost 6 bases to trimming and J lost 4 bases, with 10 bases between them. This CDR3 region has 13 residues. Germline-derived CDR1 and CDR2 are MNHEY and SMNVEV (reference sequence). CDR3 bases: TGTGCCAGCAGGGCGGGGGGGGGAAACACCATATATTTT. Its protein is CASRAGGGNTIYF.

V and J are TRBV29-1 and TRBJ1-1; TRBD1 aligns across 7 bases. CDR3 size: 12 residues. With 4 bases clipped from V and 5 bases from J, the junction kept 4 bases outside the gene matches. Germline CDR1 is SQVTM and CDR2 is ANQGSEA. CDR3 nucleotide sequence: TGCAGCGTTGTTAAGGGGGCAACTGAAGCTTTCTTT. Translation: CSVVKGATEAFF.